This T cell receptor beta chain is drawn from a study of shared clonotypes between healthy human individuals (dated by TCRdb to about 2020). Regarding the study in general: A few men and two women, aged 18 to 49 years, made up the cohort. Per donor, three plates each were used for CD4 naive and CD4 memory, two for CD8 naive, and one for CD8 memory. To increase sequencing depth and limit assay-specific biases, different laboratories used diverse techniques to prepare libraries and sequence TCR repertoires. Each donor's leukapheresis produced roughly between roughly 0.85 and 9 billion PBMCs. Blood TCR repertoires of about five healthy adults were deeply sequenced to estimate repertoire size and the extent of clonotype sharing between individuals. Points the paper makes about the study in general: Sampling was restricted to blood, and TCR repertoires in tissues likely differ from the TCR repertoires found in blood. Compared with non-shared clonotypes, the clonotypes found in all four sorted-subset donors had higher generation probabilities. Larger estimated clonotype richness was generally found for naive subsets than for memory subsets. Based on pairwise subsampling, the degree of clonotype sharing among donors was expected to be affected by sequencing depth. The genetic and exposure-history diversity represented was limited by the small number of donors. Even with the large sequencing depth, rarefaction of the sorted-subset datasets indicated that sequencing was incomplete. Sharing across a handful of donors was observed for about 5% of naive CD4, over 3% of naive CD8, 2.3% of memory CD4, and roughly 0.4% of memory CD8 clonotypes.

Healthy HIV-negative adults with no recently reported acute infections or vaccinations were included as donors. Every donor was a Caucasian adult residing in Nashville, Tennessee, USA. Magnetic negative selection was used to enrich CD4+ T cells, after which naive cells were positively selected on CD45RA and the negative fraction became the memory subset. Blood was obtained by leukapheresis, after which PBMCs were separated by Ficoll-Histopaque density gradient centrifugation and cryopreserved in liquid nitrogen vapor phase. Analytical flow cytometry was used to check the purity and quantity of every magnetically sorted T cell population. Genomic DNA was isolated from each sorted fraction and quantified by UV absorbance on a Nanodrop 2000c. This clone has a handful of counts. What this receptor recognizes is not known. Base qualities are missing; no much larger clone stands one base away. TCR CDR3 regions were amplified from genomic DNA by multiplex PCR using the deep immunoSEQ assay. Extracted genomic DNA from each cell subset was spread evenly across all wells of several immunoSEQ 96-well plates, with each plate serving as a replicate. For sorted subsets, about 210 ng of genomic DNA, equivalent to around 31,000 T cell genomes, went into each replicate PCR. Purified libraries were measured with a Qubit 3.0 fluorometer, size-checked on a Bioanalyzer 2100, and measured again with the KAPA Library Quantification kit. Every immunoSEQ 96-well plate was sequenced on a dedicated single-read 150-cycle Illumina NextSeq 550 flow cell. For the original study's pipeline: Because only junctional sequences without quality scores were contained in the immunoSEQ output, filtering matching that applied to full-length reads could not be performed. To assign V/J genes and CDR3, sequences were annotated using PyIR, a Python wrapper for IgBLAST v1.9, with IMGT germline references. Any read was removed if the V/J assignment was weak (E-value above 1e-6), the CDR3 was missing, or the read contained stop codons, out-of-frame junctions, or ambiguous translated residues. V3J clonotypes were defined by identical inferred V gene, J gene, and CDR3 amino acid sequence. Percentage overlap between repertoires was computed as shared unique clonotypes divided by the size of the smaller repertoire. Richness of each repertoire was evaluated using RTK rarefaction, the Chao1 estimator, and Recon v2.1 estimates of unobserved clonotypes. OLGA was used to compute generation probabilities for all TCRbeta clonotypes that the gDNA method yielded from a handful of donors. TCRdb provides this immuneACCESS table in a form limited to in-frame rearrangements. Some clones are lacking; in checked studies, under half of them reflect an unresolved V gene, and why the rest are absent is not known. That table is the source of V, J and clone size, and D and trimming were worked out from the DNA. Within this sample are 2 million to 3 million clones, with approximately 93% of them counted one time only. The ten largest clonotypes hold roughly 0.36% of the sample.

The germline V gene (reference sequence) sets CDR1 to MNHEY and CDR2 to SMNVEV. The CDR3 sequence holds 16 residues, the cysteine and phenylalanine included. Of all the DNA, just the CDR3 is kept, 48 bases in frame from base 1. The V and J ends are trimmed by 5 bases and 1 base, leaving 15 bases between them. The rearranged chain carries TRBV27 and TRBJ1-5; the best D guess is TRBD1, with 5 bases matching. Sequenced input: naive CD4+ T cells from PBMCs. Sample cell subset or site, as interpreted from the label and publication: CD45RA+ positively selected. The receptor comes from a man between 18 and 29 years old in good health. Some clones in this sample may be carry-over from other donors' samples. The DNA is TGTGCCAGCAGTCCACTCCTCCGGGACAGCAATCAGCCCCAGCATTTT. It translates to CASSPLLRDSNQPQHF.